This T cell receptor (beta chain) was sequenced for a study of Graves' ophthalmopathy and Graves' hyperthyroidism. Whole-study results and caveats: The 13-signature model separated ophthalmopathy from stable hyperthyroidism at just under 90% sensitivity and around 81% specificity.

Amplified material comprised TCR beta CDR3 regions derived from RNA transcripts. First-round RT-PCR used HTBI primers; second-round multiplex PCR followed. TCRdb reanalysed the multiplex PCR reads using MiXCR and keeps one entry per CDR3 protein. The sample contains approximately 160,000 distinct CDR3 sequences, 30% to 45% of which appear only once. This clonotype came up many times. Its matching antigen is unknown. This TCR was recovered from a woman in her forties with Graves' ophthalmopathy. The sample comprised peripheral blood.

The chain's CDR3 is CATSAGGEGGYTF. In nucleotides, the CDR3 is TGTGCCACCAGCGCTGGCGGGGAGGGAGGCTACACCTTC. The chain couples TRBV15 to TRBJ1-2; the D is unclear. The V end was cut by 5 bases, the J end by 8 bases, with 15 bases between. The CDR3 runs 13 residues. CDR1 and CDR2 from the germline V gene are LNHNV and YYDKDF (reference sequence). Combining the CDR3 with reference TRBV15 and TRBJ1-2 gives the whole variable domain DAMVIQNPRYQVTQFGKPVTLSCSQTLNHNVMYWYQQKSSQAPKLLFHYYDKDFNNEADTPDNFQSRRPNTSFCFLDIRSPGLGDTAMYLCATSAGGEGGYTFGSGTRLTVV.